This TCR beta chain was captured in a study of Ad26.COV2.S vaccination and SARS-CoV-2 variants. A note on this clone: The target antigen is unknown.

Findings and caveats of the study: Breadth and depth estimates from TCRs may understate total T cell responses.

Here immunoSEQ multiplex PCR was the method, and the copy in TCRdb shows in-frame clones only, minus some. The sample contains around 400,000 clones, roughly 85% of which appear only once. This sample's treatment: about 20 received Ad26.COV2.S at low or high dose, single or two shots; about 5 received placebo; per-sample allocation not given. Samples were taken on day 63 after the first vaccine or placebo injection. The clonotype originates from a person aged 18 to 59 who received the Ad26.COV2.S COVID-19 vaccine or a placebo. Sequences were derived from peripheral blood, sampled in a trial of Ad26.COV2.S vaccine versus placebo.

The CDR3 here is CSVVTLDRQETQYF. The CDR3 coding sequence is TGCAGCGTTGTAACCCTTGACAGGCAAGAGACCCAGTACTTC. The chain couples TRBV29-1 to TRBJ2-5; D is possibly TRBD1 (6 bases). Trimming took off 4 bases at V and 2 bases at J, with 14 bases between the two ends. The germline gives CDR1 SQVTM, CDR2 ANQGSEA. The CDR3 totals 14 residues. The whole variable domain, remainder taken from reference TRBV29-1 and TRBJ2-5, is SAVISQKPSRDICQRGTSLTIQCQVDSQVTMMFWYRQQPGQSLTLIATANQGSEATYESGFVIDKFPISRPNLTFSTLTVSNMSPEDSSIYLCSVVTLDRQETQYFGPGTRLLVL.